These T cell receptor beta chains were read from a single sample in a study of control samples from healthy donors and cancer patients. The protocol was immunoSEQ multiplex PCR, while the TCRdb copy is restricted to in-frame clones and leaves out a portion. The table lists around 82,000 clones, over 75% of them singletons. The sample consisted of blood. All receptors derive from a man in his fifties or sixties in good health. Each CDR3 is given with its conserved first and last residue. Fields, in order: V gene, D gene, J gene, clone size, CDR3 protein, CDR3 DNA. A D gene is named only where the DNA matches it firmly. The listing skips clone size in some rows; elsewhere it reads once, few, many or a size class.

V gene: TRBV6-1
D gene: -
J gene: TRBJ2-3
clone size: -
CDR3 protein: CASSETRSTDTQYF
CDR3 DNA: TGTGCCAGCAGTGAAACCCGGAGCACAGATACGCAGTATTTT

V gene: TRBV29-1
D gene: -
J gene: TRBJ1-1
clone size: -
CDR3 protein: CSVGHRVANTEAFF
CDR3 DNA: TGCAGCGTTGGACATAGGGTAGCGAACACTGAAGCTTTCTTT

V gene: TRBV5-1
D gene: -
J gene: TRBJ1-6
clone size: -
CDR3 protein: CASSLGGQDSPLHF
CDR3 DNA: TGCGCCAGCAGCTTAGGTGGGCAGGATTCACCCCTCCACTTT

V gene: TRBV5-4
D gene: TRBD1
J gene: TRBJ1-2
clone size: -
CDR3 protein: CASSSPTGFNYGYTF
CDR3 DNA: TGTGCCAGCAGCTCCCCGACAGGGTTCAACTATGGCTACACCTTC

V gene: TRBV7-2
D gene: -
J gene: TRBJ2-5
clone size: -
CDR3 protein: CASSLLSSEETQYF
CDR3 DNA: TGTGCCAGCAGCTTGTTGTCCAGCGAAGAGACCCAGTACTTC

V gene: TRBV7-2
D gene: -
J gene: TRBJ1-5
clone size: -
CDR3 protein: CASSLSADSYQPQHF
CDR3 DNA: TGTGCCAGCAGCTTAAGCGCGGACAGCTATCAGCCCCAGCATTTT

V gene: TRBV14
D gene: TRBD1
J gene: TRBJ1-3
clone size: -
CDR3 protein: CASSQIPGQGPSGNTIYF
CDR3 DNA: TGTGCCAGCAGCCAAATTCCTGGACAGGGCCCCTCTGGAAACACCATATATTTT

V gene: TRBV7-9
D gene: -
J gene: TRBJ2-7
clone size: -
CDR3 protein: CASSLAVGSVSYF
CDR3 DNA: TGTGCCAGCAGCTTAGCCGTGGGGAGCGTATCGTACTTC

V gene: TRBV5-1
D gene: TRBD1
J gene: TRBJ2-7
clone size: few
CDR3 protein: CASSLGTGIYEQYF
CDR3 DNA: TGCGCCAGCAGCTTGGGGACAGGAATATACGAGCAGTACTTC

V gene: TRBV6-5
D gene: -
J gene: TRBJ2-7
clone size: -
CDR3 protein: CASSLRDEQYF
CDR3 DNA: TGTGCCAGCAGTCTTCGGGACGAGCAGTACTTC

V gene: TRBV7-8
D gene: TRBD1
J gene: TRBJ1-5
clone size: -
CDR3 protein: CASSPGQGNNQPQHF
CDR3 DNA: TGTGCCAGCAGTCCCGGACAGGGGAACAATCAGCCCCAGCATTTT

V gene: TRBV5-1
D gene: -
J gene: TRBJ1-4
clone size: few
CDR3 protein: CASSLLGGTNEKLFF
CDR3 DNA: TGCGCCAGCAGCTTGTTGGGGGGGACTAATGAAAAACTGTTTTTT

V gene: TRBV5-1
D gene: -
J gene: TRBJ1-6
clone size: -
CDR3 protein: CASSFNGPLNSPLHF
CDR3 DNA: TGCGCCAGCAGCTTTAACGGACCCCTTAATTCACCCCTCCACTTT

V gene: TRBV28
D gene: -
J gene: TRBJ2-3
clone size: -
CDR3 protein: CASSSERELSTDTQYF
CDR3 DNA: TGTGCCAGCAGCTCTGAGAGGGAGCTGAGCACAGATACGCAGTATTTT

V gene: TRBV29-1
D gene: TRBD1
J gene: TRBJ1-1
clone size: -
CDR3 protein: CSVGQGDTEAFF
CDR3 DNA: TGCAGCGTTGGACAGGGCGACACTGAAGCTTTCTTT

V gene: TRBV7-2
D gene: -
J gene: TRBJ2-6
clone size: -
CDR3 protein: CASSLASVASGANVLTF
CDR3 DNA: TGTGCCAGCAGCTTAGCGTCGGTCGCCTCTGGGGCCAACGTCCTGACTTTC

V gene: TRBV30
D gene: TRBD2
J gene: TRBJ2-5
clone size: -
CDR3 protein: CAWSRTSGKETQYF
CDR3 DNA: TGTGCCTGGAGCCGGACTAGCGGGAAAGAGACCCAGTACTTC

V gene: TRBV30
D gene: -
J gene: TRBJ1-4
clone size: -
CDR3 protein: CAWSILEAEKLFF
CDR3 DNA: TGTGCCTGGAGTATCCTCGAGGCAGAAAAACTGTTTTTT

V gene: TRBV5-1
D gene: -
J gene: TRBJ2-7
clone size: -
CDR3 protein: CASSLANSYEQYF
CDR3 DNA: TGCGCCAGCAGCTTGGCAAACTCCTACGAGCAGTACTTC

V gene: TRBV12-3/TRBV12-4
D gene: -
J gene: TRBJ2-3
clone size: -
CDR3 protein: CASSFADTQYF
CDR3 DNA: TGTGCCAGCAGTTTCGCAGATACGCAGTATTTT

V gene: TRBV6-4
D gene: TRBD2
J gene: TRBJ2-1
clone size: -
CDR3 protein: CASSVGLAGRDEQFF
CDR3 DNA: TGTGCCAGCAGTGTCGGACTAGCGGGACGGGATGAGCAGTTCTTC

V gene: TRBV7-2
D gene: TRBD2
J gene: TRBJ2-7
clone size: -
CDR3 protein: CASSPTSGRTQEQYF
CDR3 DNA: TGTGCCAGCAGCCCTACTAGCGGGAGGACTCAGGAGCAGTACTTC

V gene: TRBV18
D gene: TRBD1
J gene: TRBJ1-3
clone size: -
CDR3 protein: CASSLRGPNTIYF
CDR3 DNA: TGTGCCAGCTCACTTAGGGGGCCGAACACCATATATTTT

V gene: TRBV19
D gene: -
J gene: TRBJ1-3
clone size: once
CDR3 protein: CASSTGRAGNTIYF
CDR3 DNA: TGTGCCAGCAGCACTGGGAGGGCTGGAAACACCATATATTTT

V gene: TRBV30
D gene: -
J gene: TRBJ2-3
clone size: -
CDR3 protein: CASTSLMGTDTQYF
CDR3 DNA: TGTGCCTCTACTTCCCTCATGGGCACAGATACGCAGTATTTT

V gene: TRBV27
D gene: TRBD1
J gene: TRBJ1-6
clone size: -
CDR3 protein: CASRWTGGGNSPLHF
CDR3 DNA: TGTGCCAGCAGATGGACAGGGGGCGGGAATTCACCCCTCCACTTT

V gene: TRBV7-2
D gene: -
J gene: TRBJ1-1
clone size: -
CDR3 protein: CASSLGRVRVNTEAFF
CDR3 DNA: TGTGCCAGCAGCTTAGGTCGAGTCAGGGTGAACACTGAAGCTTTCTTT

V gene: TRBV21-1
D gene: -
J gene: TRBJ1-1
clone size: -
CDR3 protein: CASSPQGGPTGAFF
CDR3 DNA: TGTGCCAGCAGCCCACAGGGGGGCCCAACGGGGGCTTTCTTT

V gene: TRBV10-3
D gene: -
J gene: TRBJ1-2
clone size: -
CDR3 protein: CAISESPGAKGGYTF
CDR3 DNA: TGTGCCATCAGTGAGTCGCCAGGGGCGAAGGGTGGCTACACCTTC

V gene: TRBV7-2
D gene: TRBD1
J gene: TRBJ1-4
clone size: -
CDR3 protein: CASSRGGNNEKLFF
CDR3 DNA: TGTGCCAGCAGTCGAGGGGGCAATAATGAAAAACTGTTTTTT

V gene: TRBV2
D gene: -
J gene: TRBJ1-4
clone size: -
CDR3 protein: CASREGGFPTNEKLFF
CDR3 DNA: TGTGCCAGCAGGGAGGGCGGATTCCCGACTAATGAAAAACTGTTTTTT

V gene: TRBV21-1
D gene: -
J gene: TRBJ2-1
clone size: -
CDR3 protein: CASSLRGSSYNEQFF
CDR3 DNA: TGTGCCAGCAGCCTCCGGGGGAGCTCCTACAATGAGCAGTTCTTC

V gene: TRBV3-1/TRBV3-2
D gene: TRBD2
J gene: TRBJ2-5
clone size: -
CDR3 protein: CASRNLAGVETQYF
CDR3 DNA: TGTGCCAGCAGGAACCTAGCGGGGGTAGAGACCCAGTACTTC

V gene: TRBV20-1
D gene: -
J gene: TRBJ2-5
clone size: -
CDR3 protein: CSAREYETQYF
CDR3 DNA: TGCAGTGCTAGAGAGTATGAGACCCAGTACTTC

V gene: TRBV5-6
D gene: TRBD2
J gene: TRBJ2-1
clone size: -
CDR3 protein: CASSPDSSGSSNEQFF
CDR3 DNA: TGTGCCAGCAGCCCCGATTCAAGCGGGAGTAGTAATGAGCAGTTCTTC

V gene: TRBV12-5
D gene: -
J gene: TRBJ2-2
clone size: -
CDR3 protein: CASGSLSGTLRDTGELFF
CDR3 DNA: TGTGCTAGTGGTTCTTTATCCGGGACCCTGAGGGACACCGGGGAGCTGTTTTTT

V gene: TRBV3-1/TRBV3-2
D gene: -
J gene: TRBJ1-2
clone size: once
CDR3 protein: CASSQTGFGYTF
CDR3 DNA: TGTGCCAGCAGCCAGACGGGATTTGGCTACACCTTC

V gene: TRBV5-1
D gene: TRBD1
J gene: TRBJ1-1
clone size: -
CDR3 protein: CASSNTGTGNTEAFF
CDR3 DNA: TGCGCCAGCAGCAACACCGGGACAGGGAACACTGAAGCTTTCTTT

V gene: TRBV10-3
D gene: TRBD1
J gene: TRBJ1-4
clone size: -
CDR3 protein: CAISEGTGNEKLFF
CDR3 DNA: TGTGCCATCAGTGAAGGGACAGGGAATGAAAAACTGTTTTTT

V gene: TRBV11-2
D gene: -
J gene: TRBJ2-7
clone size: -
CDR3 protein: CASSLRLANSYEQYF
CDR3 DNA: TGTGCCAGCAGCCTCCGGCTAGCGAACTCCTACGAGCAGTACTTC

V gene: TRBV25-1
D gene: -
J gene: TRBJ2-7
clone size: -
CDR3 protein: CASTPSASVSYEQYF
CDR3 DNA: TGTGCCAGCACCCCAAGTGCTAGCGTCTCCTACGAGCAGTACTTC

V gene: TRBV25-1
D gene: -
J gene: TRBJ1-2
clone size: -
CDR3 protein: CASSINTQGNGYTF
CDR3 DNA: TGTGCCAGCAGCATAAACACCCAGGGTAACGGCTACACCTTC

V gene: TRBV7-2
D gene: -
J gene: TRBJ2-5
clone size: -
CDR3 protein: CASSLERLQETQYF
CDR3 DNA: TGTGCCAGCAGCTTGGAGCGGTTACAAGAGACCCAGTACTTC

V gene: TRBV4-2
D gene: TRBD2
J gene: TRBJ2-3
clone size: -
CDR3 protein: CASSQDDPAGVADTQYF
CDR3 DNA: TGTGCCAGCAGCCAAGATGACCCAGCGGGAGTCGCAGATACGCAGTATTTT

V gene: TRBV28
D gene: -
J gene: TRBJ1-1
clone size: -
CDR3 protein: CASSARQMNTEAFF
CDR3 DNA: TGTGCCAGCAGTGCCAGACAGATGAACACTGAAGCTTTCTTT

V gene: TRBV10-3
D gene: -
J gene: TRBJ2-5
clone size: -
CDR3 protein: CAISAAGRQETQYF
CDR3 DNA: TGTGCCATCAGTGCGGCAGGGCGACAGGAGACCCAGTACTTC